The sequence of this T cell receptor (beta chain) was determined in a study of tumor-infiltrating lymphocytes in localized non-small cell lung cancer. There are 13 residues in the CDR3. The ends lost 1 base at V and 9 bases at J; junction bases unmatched: 3. The germline V gene encodes CDR1 SGHVS and CDR2 FQNEAQ. Here immunoSEQ multiplex PCR was the method, and the copy in TCRdb shows in-frame clones only, minus some. The sample consists of about 13,000 clones, over 65% of them appearing once. The chain carries TRBV7-8 and TRBJ2-1; 7 bases line up with TRBD2. The sequence was obtained from a human donor with non-small cell lung cancer. Sequencing input: lung tumor tissue. The CDR3 DNA reads TGTGCCAGCAGCTTAGGCGGGGGTGGTGAGCAGTTCTTC. This translates into CASSLGGGGEQFF.